What follows are 20 T cell receptor beta chains derived from one specimen sequenced in a study of monozygotic twins with inflammatory bowel disease. TCRdb reprocessed the 5' RACE reads; each CDR3 protein has one entry and no DNA is given. The sample holds more than 300,000 distinct CDR3 sequences. Sequenced input: blood. These receptors all stem from a human donor with ulcerative colitis or Crohn's disease, or a healthy co-twin of an affected twin (not recorded which).

The chain joins TRBV7-2 to TRBJ2-7. The CDR3 extends over 13 amino acids. CDR1 is SGHTA, CDR2 FQGNSA, per germline. The CDR3: CASSLQDTYEQYF. Drawing the rest from reference TRBV7-2 and TRBJ2-7, the complete variable domain is GAGVSQSPSNKVTEKGKDVELRCDPISGHTALYWYRQSLGQGLEFLIYFQGNSAPDKSGLPSDRFSAERTGGSVSTLTIQRTQQEDSAVYLCASSLQDTYEQYFGPGTRLTVT.

The chain uses TRBV4-3 and TRBJ2-6; TCRdb indicates TRBD2, and absent DNA this call remains unverified. Germline CDR1 and CDR2: LGHNA and YSLEER. The CDR3 extends over 14 amino acids. The CDR3: CASSLGPGANVLTF.

This chain uses TRBV29-1 with TRBJ2-7. This CDR3 comprises 12 residues. Germline V gene lookup returns CDR1 SQVTM and CDR2 ANQGSEA. The CDR3 spells CSVELLTYEQYF.

The chain is built from TRBV6-6 and TRBJ2-3. CDR1 MNHNY and CDR2 SVGAGI come from the germline V gene (reference sequence). This CDR3 has 11 amino acids. CDR3 amino acids: CAGAQSDTQYF.

CDR3 in amino acids: CSVQRKNEQFF. J is TRBJ2-1 and V is TRBV29-1. The CDR3 spans 11 residues. The germline V gene encodes CDR1 SQVTM and CDR2 ANQGSEA.

The J gene is TRBJ2-7, the V gene TRBV28; the D call of TRBD2 rests on TCRdb alone, since no DNA is present to check it. Germline loops: CDR1 MDHEN, CDR2 SYDVKM. This CDR3 is built from 16 residues. The CDR3 is CASSNRLAGGPYEQYF.

The chain employs TRBV11-2 and TRBJ2-2; TCRdb names TRBD1, which stays unverified in the absence of DNA. CDR1 SGHAT and CDR2 FQNNGV come from the germline V gene. This CDR3 is built from 21 residues. The CDR3 loop is CASSSPLGTGGEREVTGELFF.

The chain uses TRBV11-2 and TRBJ2-5; TCRdb's D call of TRBD1 is untestable without DNA. The germline gives CDR1 SGHAT, CDR2 FQNNGV. This CDR3 spans 14 amino acids. The CDR3 is CASSTPGHLETQYF.

The V gene is TRBV10-3, the J gene TRBJ2-1. Germline V gene data show CDR1 as ENHRY and CDR2 as SYGVKD. This CDR3 contains 11 residues. The CDR3 reads CAIRKENEQFF.

This chain joins TRBV29-1 and TRBJ1-5; TCRdb's D call, TRBD1, is unchecked because there is no DNA. Germline V lookup: CDR1 SQVTM, CDR2 ANQGSEA. This CDR3 has 14 residues. The CDR3 loop reads CSVGEGASNQPQHF.

The chain joins TRBV20-1 to TRBJ1-2; as DNA is missing, the TRBD1 call by TCRdb cannot be tested. The CDR3 is made up of 15 amino acids. In germline, CDR1 is DFQATT, CDR2 SNEGSKA (reference sequence). Here the CDR3 reads CSARDAGYRRYGYTF.

The chain is built from TRBV20-1 and TRBJ1-2; without DNA, the TCRdb call of TRBD1 cannot be checked. In germline, CDR1 is DFQATT, CDR2 SNEGSKA (reference sequence). This CDR3 is 11 amino acids long. The CDR3 protein is CSAHDRGSYTF.

This chain links TRBV12-3 or TRBV12-4 with TRBJ2-7. The CDR3 has 15 residues. The CDR3 is CASSLDYGVPYEQYF.

The CDR3 protein is CASSPSPTTSGNTIYF. The chain combines TRBV27 with TRBJ1-3. The germline CDR1 and CDR2 sequences are MNHEY and SMNVEV (reference sequence). The CDR3 consists of 16 residues.

This rearrangement joins TRBV9 to TRBJ2-1. Germline CDR1 is SGDLS and CDR2 is YYNGEE. The CDR3 spans 11 residues. CDR3 sequence reads: CASSDRNEQFF.

The gene calls are TRBV6-5 and TRBJ1-4. The length of the CDR3 is 14 residues. The germline gives CDR1 MNHEY, CDR2 SVGAGI. CDR3 residues: CASSSPYRGEKLFF.

The rearrangement joins TRBV9 to TRBJ1-4; TCRdb returns TRBD1, unconfirmable since there is no DNA. The CDR3 runs to 16 residues. CDR1 is SGDLS and CDR2 is YYNGEE in the germline V gene. CDR3 amino acids: CASSVNPGTVGEKLFF.

The chain couples TRBV7-9 to TRBJ1-1; the D call of TRBD1 rests on TCRdb alone, since no DNA is present to check it. The CDR3 sequence is 14 residues long. Germline CDR1 and CDR2: SEHNR and FQNEAQ (reference sequence). CDR3 in amino acids: CASSFKTGTTEAFF. Combining the CDR3 with reference TRBV7-9 and TRBJ1-1 gives the whole variable domain DTGVSQNPRHKITKRGQNVTFRCDPISEHNRLYWYRQTLGQGPEFLTYFQNEAQLEKSRLLSDRFSAERPKGSFSTLEIQRTEQGDSAMYLCASSFKTGTTEAFFGQGTRLTVV.

This chain's CDR3 is CASSPSDRGESSPPQHF. The J gene is TRBJ1-5, the V gene TRBV18; the D call of TRBD1 rests on TCRdb alone, since no DNA is present to check it. Germline V gene data show CDR1 as KGHSH and CDR2 as LQKENI. The CDR3 runs to 17 residues.

The CDR3 protein is CASSPYSGGYEQYF. The rearrangement uses TRBV6-1 and TRBJ2-7; TCRdb selects TRBD1, and the lack of DNA leaves this call unchecked. The CDR3 sequence is 14 residues long. Germline lookup yields CDR1 MNHNS and CDR2 SASEGT.